This T cell receptor beta chain was observed in a study of OX40 agonist ivuxolimab in advanced cancers. Context from the whole study: Ivuxolimab was a fully human IgG2 agonistic monoclonal antibody targeting the costimulatory receptor OX40 (CD134). Intravenous ivuxolimab was administered to patients every 2 weeks at six dose levels: 0.01, 0.1, 0.3, 1.5, 3 and 10 mg/kg. Of the 50 or so patients in dose escalation, about 20 had hepatocellular carcinoma, about 15 had melanoma, 9 had renal cell carcinoma and 9 had head and neck cancer. In the dose-escalation cohort, 65% to 90% of patients were male, and the mean age was approximately 64 years, with a range of about 23 to 90. Prior anti-PD-1, anti-PD-L1 or anti-CTLA-4 therapy was permitted, and 40% of dose-escalation patients had received checkpoint inhibitors. Partial responses were achieved by three dose-escalation patients, of whom one had hepatocellular carcinoma and two had cutaneous melanoma. The purpose of peripheral TCRbeta sequencing was to test whether ivuxolimab changed TCR sequence diversity and led to clonal T-cell expansion. The paper reports the monotherapy dose-escalation portion (N ≈ 50 patients) of the phase I ivuxolimab trial.

Overall study results and their limits: At doses from 0.1 to 3.0 mg/kg, clonal expansion was seen in both CD4+ and CD8+ blood T cells between baseline and week 6. Partial responders in the 0.1-3.0 mg/kg groups had among the lowest normalized peripheral clonal expansion, especially among CD8+ T cells. Low levels of normalized T-cell clonal expansion were also shown by some nonresponding patients. After ivuxolimab, more expanded clones were found on average in CD8+ T cells than in CD4+ T cells. The antigen specificity of the clonally expanded peripheral T cells was not determined.

For sequencing of the TCRbeta CDR3 region, genomic DNA was extracted from the sorted cells. TCRbeta CDR3 regions were sequenced using the immunoSEQ Assay. TCRdb retrieved this table from immuneACCESS and kept in-frame rearrangements only. Not all clones are present; in checked studies, unresolved V genes account for under half, and no reason is known for the remainder. This sample holds tens of thousands of clones; 84% were observed only once. In total, the top ten clones hold about 25% of the sample. For this clone: Its antigen is unknown. The input lacks base qualities; no much larger clone sits a single base away.

Spanning cysteine to phenylalanine, the CDR3 consists of 14 amino acids. The CDR3 DNA has 42 bases and is translated from base 1. The germline V gene encodes CDR1 SGHNT and CDR2 YENEEA. A distance of 11 bases separates the germline ends of V and J, which lose 5 bases and 0 bases respectively. The trial excluded patients who had a history of autoimmune disease or who were on systemic immunosuppression. Peripheral blood for TCR sequencing was drawn from every dose cohort at baseline, at cycle 4 day 1 and at cycle 7 day 1. Samples were obtained from an open-label, multicenter, first-in-human phase I dose-escalation trial of ivuxolimab. Adults with locally advanced or metastatic melanoma, renal cell, hepatocellular, or head and neck squamous cell carcinoma were enrolled in the trial. Before TCR sequencing, CD4+ T cells and CD8+ T cells from peripheral blood were sorted into separate populations.

Sequences were derived from CD4+ or CD8+ T cells sorted from blood, sampled in a trial of the OX40 agonist ivuxolimab. This receptor was obtained from an adult with an advanced solid tumor such as melanoma, head and neck, liver or kidney cancer. The chain uses TRBV11-3 and TRBJ2-7; the D segment is perhaps TRBD1 or TRBD2, each sharing 5 matched bases. The DNA sequence reads TGTGCCAGCAGCCCGGGACCGAACTCCTACGAGCAGTACTTC. This is translated as CASSPGPNSYEQYF.